These 32 T cell receptor beta chains came from one sample sequenced in a study of blood T cell repertoires in COVID-19. Generated by immunoSEQ multiplex PCR, the TCRdb table keeps only in-frame clones and is missing some. The sample has some 180,000 clones, about four fifths seen once. The specimen was peripheral blood. These receptors all come from a middle-aged woman with COVID-19, enrolled during active disease.

The rearrangement links TRBV6-5 to TRBJ2-3; 7 bases fit TRBD2. V shed 5 bases, J shed 8 bases, and the junction held 4 bases outside the gene matches. In germline, CDR1 is MNHEY, CDR2 SVGAGI. The CDR3 runs 12 residues. The CDR3, as DNA: TGTGCCAGCAGTACGGGCGGGGGTACGCAGTATTTT. Protein sequence: CASSTGGGTQYF.

The chain employs TRBV28 and TRBJ2-3; 7 nucleotides align to TRBD1. CDR1 is MDHEN and CDR2 is SYDVKM in the germline V gene. There are 14 residues in the CDR3. The junction had 8 bases not matched to a gene; V was cut back by 5 bases and J by 6 bases. In DNA, the CDR3 is TGTGCCAGCAGTACCGCCGGACAGGTGGATACGCAGTATTTT. Protein sequence: CASSTAGQVDTQYF.

The rearrangement joins TRBV20-1 to TRBJ2-1; perhaps TRBD2 as D (5 bases). CDR3 length: 11 residues. The V end was cut by 6 bases, the J end by 10 bases, with 13 bases between. The germline V gene has CDR1 DFQATT and CDR2 SNEGSKA (reference sequence). The CDR3 sequence: CSATNPEEQFF. CDR3 in DNA: TGCAGTGCGACTAACCCGGAAGAGCAGTTCTTC.

This chain connects TRBV30 to TRBJ2-4, with 7 nucleotides matching TRBD1. CDR3 length equals 14 residues. CDR1 is GTSNPN, CDR2 SVGIG, per germline (reference sequence). Trimming at V came to 4 bases and at J to 4 bases, leaving 7 bases not matched to a gene. In nucleotides, the CDR3 is TGTGCCTGGATTCAACCGGGACAGAAAAACATTCAGTACTTC. It translates to CAWIQPGQKNIQYF.

The chain employs TRBV19 and TRBJ1-2, with 8 bases identical to TRBD1. J gave up 4 bases and V 0 bases, and 7 bases lay outside the gene matches. The CDR3 totals 16 residues. Germline loops: CDR1 LNHDA, CDR2 SQIVND (reference sequence). This CDR3 is CASSIDPRTGIYGYTF. DNA for the CDR3: TGTGCCAGTAGTATAGATCCCCGGACAGGGATCTATGGCTACACCTTC.

This chain joins TRBV18 and TRBJ1-1; 11 bases agree with TRBD1. Germline trimming cut 8 bases from V and 4 bases from J; bases unmatched to any gene: 15. The CDR3 extends over 17 amino acids. CDR1 and CDR2 from the germline V gene are KGHSH and LQKENI. CDR3 region: CASLEDRGLLRGTEAFF. The CDR3 region has the DNA TGTGCCAGCCTAGAGGACAGGGGGCTCCTCAGGGGCACTGAAGCTTTCTTT.

This chain connects TRBV28 to TRBJ2-6; D might be TRBD1 (5 bases). V gave up 5 bases and J gave up 0 bases, with 11 bases separating them. CDR3 size: 16 residues. Germline V gives CDR1 MDHEN, CDR2 SYDVKM. The DNA for the CDR3 is TGTGCCAGCAGTCCACATCAGGGCTCTGGGGCCAACGTCCTGACTTTC. Amino acids: CASSPHQGSGANVLTF.

The CDR3 DNA is TGTGCCAGCAGAGGACAACCGAACACTGAAGCTTTCTTT. Protein product: CASRGQPNTEAFF. The chain is built from TRBV2 and TRBJ1-1; D might be TRBD1 (5 bases). CDR1 SNHLY and CDR2 FYNNEI come from the germline V gene. Trimming removed 6 bases at V and 1 base at J, with 9 bases between. CDR3 size: 13 residues.

This chain connects TRBV4-2 to TRBJ2-7; D is unresolved. Germline-derived CDR1 and CDR2 are LGHNA and YNFKEQ. The V end was cut by 0 bases, the J end by 2 bases, with 11 bases between. This CDR3 is built from 15 residues. The CDR3 region is CASSQDTQITYEQYF. For the CDR3, the DNA is TGTGCCAGCAGCCAAGATACCCAGATAACCTACGAGCAGTACTTC.

This clone was picked up a small number of times. V is TRBV4-1 and J is TRBJ1-1; D call uncertain. Germline loops: CDR1 MGHRA, CDR2 YSYEKL. The CDR3 has 14 residues. With 0 bases removed from V and 1 base from J, the gap between germline ends came to 6 bases. CDR3 amino acids: CASSQDLWNTEAFF. DNA of the CDR3: TGCGCCAGCAGCCAAGATCTATGGAACACTGAAGCTTTCTTT.

The rearrangement joins TRBV7-9 to TRBJ2-7, with 9 bases fitting TRBD2. V shed 2 bases, J shed 2 bases, and the junction held 4 bases outside the gene matches. CDR3 size: 15 residues. Germline CDR1 and CDR2: SEHNR and FQNEAQ (reference sequence). This chain's CDR3 is CASSLFAGGPYEQYF. Written as DNA, the CDR3 is TGTGCCAGCAGCTTATTTGCGGGAGGGCCCTACGAGCAGTACTTC.

This CDR3 is CASSYGGSSGNTIYF. CDR3 bases: TGTGCCAGCAGTTACGGGGGGAGCTCTGGAAACACCATATATTTT. V and J are TRBV28 and TRBJ1-3; D is perhaps TRBD1 (5 bases). The V end lost 4 bases, the J end lost 0 bases, and 10 bases lay between the germline ends. Germline V gene data show CDR1 as MDHEN and CDR2 as SYDVKM. The CDR3 totals 15 residues.

The chain employs TRBV9 and TRBJ1-1; 9 positions match TRBD1. With 4 bases clipped from V and 8 bases from J, the junction kept 3 bases outside the gene matches. In germline, CDR1 is SGDLS, CDR2 YYNGEE. This CDR3 spans 12 amino acids. The CDR3 bases are TGTGCCAGCAGCCGAACAGGGGGCGAAGCTTTCTTT. Amino acid sequence: CASSRTGGEAFF.

This clone came up a few times. The chain links TRBV5-1 to TRBJ2-6; the D is unclear. Trimming pared 1 base from V and 2 bases from J, leaving 7 bases between. Germline V gene data show CDR1 as SGHRS and CDR2 as YFSETQ. There are 15 residues in the CDR3. CDR3 sequence reads: CASSLRATGANVLTF. CDR3 DNA: TGCGCCAGCAGCTTGAGAGCGACTGGGGCCAACGTCCTGACTTTC.

This clone has only a few counts. The chain couples TRBV2 to TRBJ1-1, with D possibly TRBD1 on 6 matching bases. CDR3 length: 14 amino acids. The V gene lost 3 bases and the J gene lost 3 bases, with 11 bases spanning the gap. From germline, CDR1 is SNHLY and CDR2 FYNNEI. CDR3 DNA: TGTGCCAGCAGTGATAGGACAGCTTACACTGAAGCTTTCTTT. It codes for CASSDRTAYTEAFF.

The CDR3 region has the DNA TGTGCCAGCAGCATCGACAGAGCCTATAATTCACCCCTCCACTTT. Its protein product is CASSIDRAYNSPLHF. This chain joins TRBV5-8 and TRBJ1-6; D is possibly TRBD1 (5 bases). CDR3 length equals 15 residues. CDR1 and CDR2 (germline): SGHTS, YDEGEE. Trimming cost V 4 bases and J 2 bases, with 10 bases left between them.

Remarks on this clone: At one end, the junction sequence differs from germline, possibly due to a read error. The chain joins TRBV7-7 to TRBJ2-2, with TRBD1 as a possible D gene (5 bases). Per the germline V gene, CDR1 is SSHAT and CDR2 is FNYEAQ (reference sequence). This CDR3 region has 14 residues. The CDR3 DNA sequence: TGTGCTAGCAGCCCAGGGTCGGGCACCGGGGAGCTGTTTTTT. Protein sequence: CASSPGSGTGELFF.

This clone came up once. The chain combines TRBV3-1 (or the pseudogene TRBV3-2) with TRBJ2-7; 7 bases fit TRBD2. In germline, CDR1 is LGHDT, CDR2 YNNKEL (reference sequence). CDR3 length: 16 amino acids. J was trimmed by 2 bases and V by 4 bases; bases with no gene match: 11. The chain's CDR3 is CASSLGFSGRAYEQYF. The CDR3 DNA follows: TGTGCCAGCAGCCTTGGGTTCTCGGGGAGGGCCTACGAGCAGTACTTC.

CDR3 loop: CASTAGTSGRAYNEQFF. Here the CDR3 DNA reads TGTGCCAGTACAGCCGGGACTAGCGGGAGGGCCTACAATGAGCAGTTCTTC. This chain joins TRBV7-9 and TRBJ2-1; 16 nucleotides agree with TRBD2. This CDR3 contains 17 residues. V was clipped by 9 bases and J by 2 bases; unmatched bases: 7. From germline, CDR1 is SEHNR and CDR2 FQNEAQ (reference sequence). Looking up the rest from reference TRBV7-9 and TRBJ2-1 gives the full variable domain: DTGVSQNPRHKITKRGQNVTFRCDPISEHNRLYWYRQTLGQGPEFLTYFQNEAQLEKSRLLSDRFSAERPKGSFSTLEIQRTEQGDSAMYLCASTAGTSGRAYNEQFFGPGTRLTVL.

This clone was detected once. The chain uses TRBV6-5 and TRBJ1-1; no reliable D call. Germline CDR1 and CDR2: MNHEY and SVGAGI. This CDR3 spans 15 amino acids. The V gene lost 3 bases and the J gene lost 0 bases, with 11 bases spanning the gap. The CDR3 loop is CASSYLTDMNTEAFF. The DNA of the CDR3 is TGTGCCAGCAGTTATCTCACTGACATGAACACTGAAGCTTTCTTT.

This clone was counted a single time. The V call is TRBV27, the J call TRBJ1-2; D may be TRBD1 (5 bases). From germline, CDR1 is MNHEY and CDR2 SMNVEV (reference sequence). The CDR3 is 11 residues long. This CDR3 is CGVRDLEGYTF. The CDR3 DNA follows: TGTGGGGTGCGGGACTTAGAGGGCTACACCTTC.

To note about this clone: The sample carries other DNA sequences with the same CDR3. The chain recombines TRBV5-4 with TRBJ1-2, with TRBD1 identical over 7 bases. CDR3 size: 14 residues. Germline loops: CDR1 SGHNT, CDR2 YYREEE (reference sequence). V lost 4 bases and J lost 0; bases outside the gene matches: 3. The CDR3 loop reads CASSPGTANYGYTF. CDR3 bases: TGTGCCAGCAGCCCCGGGACAGCTAACTATGGCTACACCTTC.

The chain couples TRBV11-2 to TRBJ2-1; no clear D. Germline V gene sequence: CDR1 SGHAT, CDR2 FQNNGV. V lost 3 bases and J 0 bases, leaving 9 bases between the germline ends. This CDR3 has 15 amino acids. The CDR3 loop reads CASSFLRSSYNEQFF. The DNA for the CDR3 is TGTGCCAGCAGCTTTTTGAGAAGCTCCTACAATGAGCAGTTCTTC.

With respect to this clone: Its ends do not fully match the called genes, so a read error is possible. V and J are TRBV7-7 and TRBJ2-1; the match to TRBD2 covers 10 bases. Germline V gene lookup returns CDR1 SSHAT and CDR2 FNYEAQ (reference sequence). This CDR3 has 15 amino acids. CDR3 bases: TGTGCTAGCAGCTACGGACTAGCGGCCTACAATGAGCAGTTCTTC. Translation gives CASSYGLAAYNEQFF.

The V gene is TRBV19, the J gene TRBJ1-2; the match to TRBD1 covers 8 bases. The CDR3 totals 15 residues. The V gene end was trimmed by 3 bases and the J gene end by 6 bases; junction bases not matched to a gene: 9. The V gene's germline CDR1 is LNHDA and CDR2 SQIVND (reference sequence). CDR3 sequence (DNA): TGTGCCAGTAGTATTATGGACAGGGCAATCCATGGCTACACCTTC. Amino acid sequence: CASSIMDRAIHGYTF.

The table lists this clone with a count of one. The chain links TRBV15 to TRBJ2-5, with D perhaps matching TRBD1 (5 bases). The CDR3 has 16 residues. Germline CDR1 reads LNHNV; CDR2 reads YYDKDF (reference sequence). V shed 4 bases and J shed 5 bases, with 20 bases lying between them. This chain's CDR3 is CATSKLSFGARETQYF. The DNA of the CDR3 is TGTGCCACCAGCAAGCTCTCGTTTGGGGCGCGGGAGACCCAGTACTTC.

The chain recombines TRBV5-6 with TRBJ2-4; TRBD2 aligns across 10 bases. Germline assignment: CDR1 SGHDT and CDR2 YYEEEE. The CDR3 runs to 16 residues. V gave up 4 bases and J gave up 4 bases; unmatched junction bases: 8. In DNA, the CDR3 is TGTGCCAGCAGCGATCTAGCGGGAGAAAGGAAAAACATTCAGTACTTC. Translated: CASSDLAGERKNIQYF.

The V and J genes are TRBV28 and TRBJ2-4, with 9 positions matching TRBD2. The CDR3 has 14 amino acids. Germline V gives CDR1 MDHEN, CDR2 SYDVKM. Unmatched junction bases numbered 8, after V lost 10 bases and J lost 4 bases. The CDR3 is CATSETSGKNIQYF. For the CDR3, the DNA is TGTGCCACCTCGGAGACTAGCGGTAAAAACATTCAGTACTTC.

J is TRBJ2-7 and V is TRBV11-2, with D possibly TRBD1 on 5 matching bases. The V gene's germline CDR1 is SGHAT and CDR2 FQNNGV. V lost 0 bases and J 6 bases, leaving 12 bases between the germline ends. This CDR3 comprises 14 residues. CDR3 DNA sequence: TGTGCCAGCAGCTTAGACCAGGGTCGAGGCGAGCAGTACTTC. This codes for CASSLDQGRGEQYF.

This clone was seen a single time. The chain is built from TRBV4-1 and TRBJ2-4; 14 positions agree with TRBD2. CDR3 length equals 19 residues. J gave up 0 bases and V 1 base, and 5 bases lay outside the gene matches. Germline values: CDR1 MGHRA, CDR2 YSYEKL. The DNA for the CDR3 is TGCGCCAGCAGCCAAGGGACTAGCGGGAGGTGGCTAGCCAAAAACATTCAGTACTTC. Its protein product is CASSQGTSGRWLAKNIQYF.

The genes are TRBV2 and TRBJ1-4, with 7 bases fitting TRBD1. This CDR3 is built from 14 residues. Germline CDR1 SNHLY, CDR2 FYNNEI. V trimming: 1 base; J trimming: 7 bases; junction bases outside the gene matches: 3. CDR3 amino acids: CASSEGGGSEKLFF. The CDR3 DNA sequence: TGTGCCAGCAGTGAAGGAGGGGGCTCTGAAAAACTGTTTTTT.

The V gene is TRBV19, the J gene TRBJ1-5; D call uncertain. The CDR3 loop spans 14 amino acids. Germline assignment: CDR1 LNHDA and CDR2 SQIVND (reference sequence). The V end was cut by 1 base, the J end by 7 bases, with 11 bases between. The CDR3 DNA follows: TGTGCCAGTAGTATAGGAGGCTACGGGCAGCCCCAGCATTTT. This gives the protein CASSIGGYGQPQHF.